What follows are 15 T cell receptor beta chains derived from one specimen sequenced in a study of blood T cell repertoires in COVID-19. Sequencing used immunoSEQ multiplex PCR; TCRdb keeps in-frame clones, though not all of them. The sample includes some 360,000 clones, approximately 91% of them seen just once. Material: PBMCs or T cells enriched from blood (not recorded which). These receptor sequences come from a woman younger than 45 who had been exposed to COVID-19.

This chain links TRBV12-3 or TRBV12-4 with TRBJ2-3; no firm D call. Trimming removed 2 bases from V and 5 bases from J, with 8 bases in between. The CDR3 contains 13 residues. The CDR3 DNA follows: TGTGCCAGCAGTTTAATATTGCGAGATACGCAGTATTTT. Translation: CASSLILRDTQYF.

This clone was observed a handful of times. The sample holds other DNA sequences that translate to the same CDR3. The V gene is TRBV11-3, the J gene TRBJ2-2, with 8 bases that match TRBD1. The CDR3 length is 15 residues. Germline V lookup: CDR1 SGHNT, CDR2 YENEEA. Losses at the gene ends were 3 bases for V and 1 base for J; bases not matched to a gene: 1. CDR3 in amino acids: CASSLGTGNTGELFF. The CDR3 nucleotides are TGTGCCAGCAGCTTGGGGACAGGGAACACCGGGGAGCTGTTTTTT.

V and J are TRBV27 and TRBJ1-1, with 8 bases fitting TRBD1. V trimming: 6 bases; J trimming: 0 bases; junction bases outside the gene matches: 6. CDR1 is MNHEY, CDR2 SMNVEV, per germline (reference sequence). The CDR3 is made up of 15 amino acids. The CDR3 nucleotides are TGTGCCAGCAGCCCAAGGACAGGGATGAACACTGAAGCTTTCTTT. Its translation: CASSPRTGMNTEAFF.

The V call is TRBV6-1, the J call TRBJ2-3, with D perhaps matching TRBD1 (7 bases). The V end was cut by 2 bases, the J end by 2 bases, with 11 bases between. This CDR3 has 15 residues. Germline V gene lookup returns CDR1 MNHNS and CDR2 SASEGT. The DNA of the CDR3 is TGTGCCAGCAGTGAATCCAGGGGGGCCACAGATACGCAGTATTTT. Its protein product is CASSESRGATDTQYF.

Concerning this clone: A much more abundant neighbour one base away suggests this may be a read error. Within the sample, other DNA sequences also encode this same CDR3. The chain couples TRBV7-8 to TRBJ2-2; possible D gene TRBD2, 6 bases. Germline V lookup: CDR1 SGHVS, CDR2 FQNEAQ. The CDR3 has 16 residues. Trimming stripped 1 base from V and 8 bases from J, with 17 bases between. The CDR3 loop is CASSLVWLASTGELFF. DNA of the CDR3: TGTGCCAGCAGCTTAGTTTGGCTAGCGAGCACTGGGGAGCTGTTTTTT.

The chain recombines TRBV19 with TRBJ2-1; 14 bases align to TRBD2. The V gene end was trimmed by 5 bases and the J gene end by 0 bases; junction bases not matched to a gene: 9. From germline, CDR1 is LNHDA and CDR2 SQIVND (reference sequence). This CDR3 is 19 amino acids long. This CDR3 is CASSSRTSGRNSSYNEQFF. The CDR3 bases are TGTGCCAGTAGTTCAAGGACTAGCGGGAGGAACAGCTCCTACAATGAGCAGTTCTTC.

V usage is TRBV23-1 and J usage is TRBJ1-1; TRBD1 matches at 7 bases. TRBV23-1 is placed among ORFs of uncertain function. The V and J ends lost 2 bases and 0 bases, in that order; junction bases with no gene match: 15. This CDR3 has 19 residues. The CDR3 is CASSQEGPQGLTMNTEAFF. CDR3 in DNA: TGCGCCAGCAGTCAAGAAGGGCCACAGGGGCTCACGATGAACACTGAAGCTTTCTTT.

The V call is TRBV4-1, the J call TRBJ1-1; 8 bases are shared with TRBD1. CDR1 MGHRA and CDR2 YSYEKL come from the germline V gene. The CDR3 loop spans 15 amino acids. The trim removed 0 bases at V and 6 bases at J, leaving 6 bases unmatched. The CDR3 spells CASSQDRTGGAEAFF. CDR3 in DNA: TGCGCCAGCAGCCAAGATCGCACAGGGGGTGCTGAAGCTTTCTTT.

The V gene is TRBV10-3, the J gene TRBJ2-7; 9 bases agree with TRBD1. The length of the CDR3 is 15 residues. Germline V lookup: CDR1 ENHRY, CDR2 SYGVKD. The ends lost 2 bases at V and 3 bases at J; junction bases unmatched: 5. CDR3 sequence: CAISEQQGAHYEQYF. The DNA for the CDR3 is TGTGCCATCAGTGAGCAACAGGGGGCTCACTACGAGCAGTACTTC.

The genes are TRBV27 and TRBJ2-1; possibly TRBD2 for D (5 bases). The CDR3 loop spans 14 amino acids. The germline V and J ends were trimmed by 4 bases and 7 bases, with 14 bases remaining between them. Germline CDR1 reads MNHEY; CDR2 reads SMNVEV (reference sequence). This CDR3 reads CASSYRGSRNEQFF. In nucleotides, the CDR3 is TGTGCCAGCAGTTACCGGGGTTCGCGGAATGAGCAGTTCTTC.

The chain has TRBV11-2 and TRBJ2-5; 9 bases match TRBD1. The CDR3 is 13 amino acids. Germline V gene lookup returns CDR1 SGHAT and CDR2 FQNNGV. V was pared by 6 bases and J by 3 bases, with 2 bases of the junction left unmatched. The DNA of the CDR3 is TGTGCCAGCAGTGACAGGGGGGAAGAGACCCAGTACTTC. Protein: CASSDRGEETQYF.

The genes are TRBV28 and TRBJ1-6; possible D gene TRBD1, 6 bases. V gave up 6 bases and J gave up 4 bases, with 10 bases separating them. The germline V gene has CDR1 MDHEN and CDR2 SYDVKM. The CDR3 consists of 14 residues. The CDR3 DNA follows: TGTGCCAGCAGCCTGGACAGATATAATTCACCCCTCCACTTT. The encoded protein is CASSLDRYNSPLHF.

The chain employs TRBV28 and TRBJ1-5; 9 bases match TRBD1. CDR1 and CDR2 from the germline V gene are MDHEN and SYDVKM. Trimming removed 2 bases from V and 3 bases from J; junction bases left unmatched: 2. The CDR3 runs to 15 residues. The CDR3 DNA reads as TGTGCCAGCAGTTTAGGGGACAGGGTCAATCAGCCCCAGCATTTT. It encodes CASSLGDRVNQPQHF.

This clone appeared a single time. V and J are TRBV5-1 and TRBJ1-1, with D possibly matching TRBD1 (5 bases). The CDR3 has 14 amino acids. With 1 base removed from V and 8 bases from J, the gap between germline ends came to 15 bases. Germline V gene lookup returns CDR1 SGHRS and CDR2 YFSETQ. The CDR3 DNA reads as TGCGCCAGCAGCTTGACTAGGGACTTGACAGAAGCTTTCTTT. Amino acids: CASSLTRDLTEAFF.

This chain's CDR3 is CASRPNGGANVLTF. For the CDR3, the DNA is TGTGCCAGCAGGCCTAACGGTGGGGCCAACGTCCTGACTTTC. The chain links TRBV3-1 (or the pseudogene TRBV3-2) to TRBJ2-6; D is undetermined. V was shortened by 6 bases and J by 3 bases, with 9 bases between the two germline ends. This CDR3 is 14 amino acids long. Germline CDR1 is LGHDT and CDR2 is YNNKEL (reference sequence).